These 25 T cell receptor beta chains were sequenced from one sample in a study of cytomegalovirus exposure and HLA in healthy donors. Profiling relied on immunoSEQ multiplex PCR, and the TCRdb table lists in-frame clones only, not all of them. Here the sample spans around 160,000 clones, around 82% being singletons. The source material was PBMCs. The receptors were gathered from a man aged 25 to 45 in good health and CMV-seropositive.

V is TRBV2 and J is TRBJ2-1; 8 nucleotides align to TRBD1. This CDR3 spans 14 amino acids. CDR1 SNHLY and CDR2 FYNNEI come from the germline V gene. V lost 6 bases, J lost 6 bases, and 7 bases stayed unmatched. The CDR3 DNA is TGTGCCAGCAGGAAACAGGGGGGAACCAATGAGCAGTTCTTC. Encoded protein: CASRKQGGTNEQFF.

This clone was counted a few times. This sequence joins TRBV5-5 and TRBJ2-7; 7 nucleotides align to TRBD1. The J segment lost 4 bases and the V segment lost 7 bases, leaving 5 bases of the junction unmatched. Germline loops: CDR1 SGHKS, CDR2 YYEKEE (reference sequence). This CDR3 is built from 12 residues. CDR3 amino acids: CASGQDLYEQYF. The CDR3 nucleotides read TGTGCCAGCGGACAGGACCTATACGAGCAGTACTTC.

The V gene is TRBV28, the J gene TRBJ1-5; 7 positions match TRBD1. V shed 6 bases, J shed 3 bases, and the junction held 8 bases outside the gene matches. The CDR3 covers 15 residues. Germline V gives CDR1 MDHEN, CDR2 SYDVKM. The CDR3 region is CASREGQTFNQPQHF. As DNA, the CDR3 is TGTGCCAGCAGGGAGGGACAGACATTCAATCAGCCCCAGCATTTT. The variable domain in full, completed from reference TRBV28 and TRBJ1-5, reads DVKVTQSSRYLVKRTGEKVFLECVQDMDHENMFWYRQDPGLGLRLIYFSYDVKMKEKGDIPEGYSVSREKKERFSLILESASTNQTSMYLCASREGQTFNQPQHFGDGTRLSIL.

J is TRBJ2-7 and V is TRBV7-2, with D perhaps matching TRBD2 (5 bases). The CDR3 runs to 15 residues. Germline assignment: CDR1 SGHTA and CDR2 FQGNSA. Trimming removed 2 bases from V and 0 bases from J, with 11 bases in between. The CDR3 loop is CASSLSPGSSYEQYF. CDR3 DNA: TGTGCCAGCAGCTTATCCCCGGGGAGCTCCTACGAGCAGTACTTC.

The chain employs TRBV7-2 and TRBJ2-7; 10 bases map to TRBD1. The CDR3 loop spans 14 amino acids. Germline values: CDR1 SGHTA, CDR2 FQGNSA. J was trimmed by 5 bases and V by 5 bases; bases with no gene match: 6. The CDR3 loop reads CASSRGTGVNEQYF. In DNA, the CDR3 is TGTGCCAGCAGCCGGGGGACAGGGGTTAACGAGCAGTACTTC.

The chain uses TRBV30 and TRBJ1-5; 12 nucleotides agree with TRBD1. The germline V gene encodes CDR1 GTSNPN and CDR2 SVGIG (reference sequence). The CDR3 sequence is 17 residues long. Trimming removed 5 bases from V and 2 bases from J; junction bases left unmatched: 10. CDR3 protein: CAWAPGQGASGNQPQHF. The CDR3 nucleotides read TGTGCCTGGGCCCCGGGACAGGGGGCGAGTGGCAATCAGCCCCAGCATTTT. The full variable domain, in which reference TRBV30 and TRBJ1-5 provide the parts outside the CDR3, is SQTIHQWPATLVQPVGSPLSLECTVEGTSNPNLYWYRQAAGRGLQLLFYSVGIGQISSEVPQNLSASRPQDRQFILSSKKLLLSDSGFYLCAWAPGQGASGNQPQHFGDGTRLSIL.

The chain links TRBV30 to TRBJ2-4; possible D gene TRBD2, 5 bases. The germline V gene has CDR1 GTSNPN and CDR2 SVGIG (reference sequence). The CDR3 contains 14 residues. The V end was cut by 0 bases, the J end by 6 bases, with 12 bases between. The CDR3: CAWSVPGYRNIQYF. Written as DNA, the CDR3 is TGTGCCTGGAGTGTGCCGGGATATCGAAACATTCAGTACTTC.

This chain connects TRBV5-1 to TRBJ1-1; 7 bases are shared with TRBD1. Germline V gene sequence: CDR1 SGHRS, CDR2 YFSETQ. V gave up 0 bases and J gave up 4 bases; unmatched junction bases: 9. This CDR3 region has 16 residues. CDR3 bases: TGCGCCAGCAGCTTGGGGATCACAGGGGTCATCACTGAAGCTTTCTTT. Its translation is CASSLGITGVITEAFF.

The chain is built from TRBV5-6 and TRBJ2-5, with D perhaps TRBD1 (5 bases). V was pared by 3 bases and J by 4 bases, with 16 bases between. The CDR3 is 15 residues long. Germline CDR1 reads SGHDT; CDR2 reads YYEEEE. Here the CDR3 reads CASSSGALGTETQYF. The CDR3 DNA is TGTGCCAGCAGCTCTGGGGCCCTAGGCACAGAGACCCAGTACTTC.

The rearrangement joins TRBV11-3 to TRBJ2-5; D unresolved. Trimming removed 5 bases at V and 1 base at J, with 11 bases between. The germline V gene has CDR1 SGHNT and CDR2 YENEEA. The CDR3 is made up of 14 amino acids. DNA of the CDR3: TGTGCCAGCAGCCACGGGTCCCGCCAAGAGACCCAGTACTTC. The encoded protein is CASSHGSRQETQYF. The entire variable domain, with the rest obtained from reference TRBV11-3 and TRBJ2-5, is as follows: EAGVVQSPRYKIIEKKQPVAFWCNPISGHNTLYWYLQNLGQGPELLIRYENEEAVDDSQLPKDRFSAERLKGVDSTLKIQPAELGDSAVYLCASSHGSRQETQYFGPGTRLLVL.

The V gene is TRBV5-6, the J gene TRBJ2-5, with TRBD1 matching over 10 bases. This CDR3 is 15 amino acids long. From germline, CDR1 is SGHDT and CDR2 YYEEEE. V was pared by 4 bases and J by 2 bases, with 5 bases of the junction left unmatched. CDR3 in amino acids: CASSPEGQGQETQYF. In DNA, the CDR3 is TGTGCCAGCAGCCCGGAGGGACAGGGGCAAGAGACCCAGTACTTC.

The genes are TRBV7-9 and TRBJ2-3, with a possible D match to TRBD2 (5 bases). The germline CDR1 and CDR2 sequences are SEHNR and FQNEAQ (reference sequence). This CDR3 contains 16 residues. Between the trimmed V and J ends, which lost 1 base and 3 bases, there was a span of 14 bases. CDR3 nucleotide sequence: TGTGCCAGCAGCTTAGTTACCATTGGGAGTACAGATACGCAGTATTTT. It yields the protein CASSLVTIGSTDTQYF.

V usage is TRBV14 and J usage is TRBJ2-7; TRBD2 is a possible D gene (7 bases). The CDR3 runs 13 residues. In germline, CDR1 is SGHDN, CDR2 FVKESK. V was cut by 1 base and J by 6 bases, with 10 bases left in between. The CDR3 DNA is TGTGCCAGCAGCCAAGTCCGGGGGGCCGAGCAGTACTTC. Translation: CASSQVRGAEQYF.

The chain is built from TRBV7-8 and TRBJ1-5; maybe TRBD1 (5 bases). This CDR3 comprises 16 residues. CDR1 and CDR2 (germline): SGHVS, FQNEAQ. The germline V and J ends were trimmed by 2 bases and 1 base, with 12 bases remaining between them. Written as DNA, the CDR3 is TGTGCCAGCAGCTTAAGGTGGGGGGGGAGCAATCAGCCCCAGCATTTT. Residues: CASSLRWGGSNQPQHF.

The chain carries TRBV7-2 and TRBJ2-2; TRBD2 is a possible D gene (6 bases). Germline-derived CDR1 and CDR2 are SGHTA and FQGNSA. The CDR3 loop spans 14 amino acids. V shed 4 bases and J shed 6 bases, with 12 bases lying between them. DNA for the CDR3: TGTGCCAGCAGCTCCCGACTAGTTGCCGGGGAGCTGTTTTTT. This encodes CASSSRLVAGELFF.

This chain uses TRBV25-1 with TRBJ1-5; D gene ambiguous. Germline V gene sequence: CDR1 MGHDK, CDR2 SYGVNS. Between the trimmed V and J ends, which lost 4 bases and 8 bases, there was a span of 6 bases. CDR3 length: 11 residues. CDR3 coding DNA: TGTGCCAGCAGTGGTTTAAAGCCCCAGCATTTT. Protein: CASSGLKPQHF.

The chain couples TRBV4-2 to TRBJ2-7; D is perhaps TRBD1 (6 bases). Per germline, CDR1 LGHNA and CDR2 YNFKEQ. Trimming took 0 bases from V and 0 from J, leaving 9 bases between them. The CDR3 contains 15 residues. For the CDR3, the DNA is TGTGCCAGCAGCCAAGACTACAGGGACTCCTACGAGCAGTACTTC. Protein product: CASSQDYRDSYEQYF.

The rearrangement links TRBV7-9 to TRBJ1-3, with 9 bases lining up with TRBD1. There are 14 residues in the CDR3. CDR1 and CDR2 from the germline V gene are SEHNR and FQNEAQ (reference sequence). J lost 7 bases, V lost 2 bases, and 3 bases had no gene match. The CDR3 DNA sequence: TGTGCCAGCAGCTTAAAACAGGGGGCGAACACCATATATTTT. It is translated as CASSLKQGANTIYF.

The chain's CDR3 is CASSPVSRELFF. In DNA form, the CDR3 reads TGTGCCAGCAGCCCTGTAAGCCGGGAGCTGTTTTTT. This chain uses TRBV11-2 with TRBJ2-2; no definite D call. Germline CDR1 SGHAT, CDR2 FQNNGV. The CDR3 consists of 12 residues. Deletions cut 5 bases from V and 9 bases from J, with 10 bases between. The full variable domain, completed using reference TRBV11-2 and TRBJ2-2, is EAGVAQSPRYKIIEKRQSVAFWCNPISGHATLYWYQQILGQGPKLLIQFQNNGVVDDSQLPKDRFSAERLKGVDSTLKIQPAKLEDSAVYLCASSPVSRELFFGEGSRLTVL.

The chain couples TRBV29-1 to TRBJ2-7; 7 nucleotides agree with TRBD1. The CDR3 spans 12 residues. Germline V gene sequence: CDR1 SQVTM, CDR2 ANQGSEA. The J segment lost 5 bases and the V segment lost 4 bases, leaving 5 bases of the junction unmatched. The DNA for the CDR3 is TGCAGCGTTGGAAACAGGGGCCACGAGCAGTACTTC. It codes for CSVGNRGHEQYF.

This clone came up once. The CDR3 here is CASSPPSGLAGETQYF. The CDR3 nucleotides are TGTGCCAGCAGTCCTCCCTCGGGACTAGCGGGAGAGACCCAGTACTTC. The rearrangement joins TRBV2 to TRBJ2-5, with 12 bases fitting TRBD2. The length of the CDR3 is 16 residues. With 5 bases clipped from V and 4 bases from J, the junction kept 8 bases outside the gene matches. Germline CDR1 and CDR2: SNHLY and FYNNEI.

V gene TRBV23-1 combines with J gene TRBJ2-7, with D maybe TRBD2 (6 bases). TRBV23-1 is designated an ORF whose function remains uncertain. Trimming removed 6 bases at V and 2 bases at J, with 17 bases between. This CDR3 has 15 amino acids. The CDR3 protein is CASSLGQGGAYEQYF. The CDR3 DNA reads TGCGCCAGCAGCCTAGGTCAGGGAGGAGCCTACGAGCAGTACTTC.

A note on this clone: Other DNA sequences in this specimen translate into the identical CDR3. The chain has TRBV4-3 and TRBJ2-7; 8 nucleotides align to TRBD1. Per the germline V gene, CDR1 is LGHNA and CDR2 is YSLEER. V lost 4 bases, J lost 2 bases, and 4 bases stayed unmatched. CDR3 length: 14 amino acids. The CDR3 reads CASSPGTGTYEQYF. The CDR3 nucleotides read TGCGCCAGCAGCCCTGGGACAGGAACCTACGAGCAGTACTTC.

The chain couples TRBV6-1 to TRBJ1-2; D gene unclear. Germline-derived CDR1 and CDR2 are MNHNS and SASEGT. The CDR3 length is 14 residues. V was pared by 2 bases and J by 6 bases, with 13 bases between. CDR3: CASSEFPGFHGYTF. CDR3 sequence (DNA): TGTGCCAGCAGTGAATTCCCAGGCTTCCATGGCTACACCTTC.

V gene TRBV19 combines with J gene TRBJ2-3; D gene unclear. CDR1 LNHDA and CDR2 SQIVND come from the germline V gene (reference sequence). Trimming pared 3 bases from V and 3 bases from J, leaving 7 bases between. The CDR3 length is 13 residues. CDR3 in DNA: TGTGCCAGTAGTATCCCCCCTACAGATACGCAGTATTTT. Translating it yields CASSIPPTDTQYF.